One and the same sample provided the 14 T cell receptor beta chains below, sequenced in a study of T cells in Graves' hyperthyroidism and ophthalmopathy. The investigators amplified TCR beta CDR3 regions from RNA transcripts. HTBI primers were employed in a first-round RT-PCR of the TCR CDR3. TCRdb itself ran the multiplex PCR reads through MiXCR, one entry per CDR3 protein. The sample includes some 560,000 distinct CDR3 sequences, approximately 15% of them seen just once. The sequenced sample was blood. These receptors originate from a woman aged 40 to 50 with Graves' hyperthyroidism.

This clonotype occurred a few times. The CDR3 reads CASSPSGRGELFF. In DNA form, the CDR3 reads TGTGCCAGCAGCCCTAGCGGGAGGGGGGAGCTGTTTTTT. V gene TRBV6-1 combines with J gene TRBJ2-2; 11 bases map to TRBD2. Germline trimming cut 6 bases from V and 8 bases from J; bases unmatched to any gene: 2. Per the germline V gene, CDR1 is MNHNS and CDR2 is SASEGT. This CDR3 is 13 amino acids long.

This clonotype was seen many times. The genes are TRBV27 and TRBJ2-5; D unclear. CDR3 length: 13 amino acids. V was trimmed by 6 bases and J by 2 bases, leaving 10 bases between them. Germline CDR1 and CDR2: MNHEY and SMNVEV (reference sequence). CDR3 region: CASRPAPQETQYF. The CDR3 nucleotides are TGTGCCAGCAGACCGGCCCCTCAAGAGACCCAGTACTTC.

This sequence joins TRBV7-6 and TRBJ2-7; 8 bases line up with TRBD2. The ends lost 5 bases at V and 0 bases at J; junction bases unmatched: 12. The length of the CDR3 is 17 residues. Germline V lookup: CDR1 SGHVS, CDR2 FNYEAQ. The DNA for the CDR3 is TGTGCCAGCAGCCGGTCTGGAGGACTAGCTTACTCCTACGAGCAGTACTTC. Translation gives CASSRSGGLAYSYEQYF.

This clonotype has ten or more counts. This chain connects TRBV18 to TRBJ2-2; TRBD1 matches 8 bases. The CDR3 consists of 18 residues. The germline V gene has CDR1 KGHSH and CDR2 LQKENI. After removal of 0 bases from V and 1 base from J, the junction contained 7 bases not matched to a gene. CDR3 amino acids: CASSPPIDRGQNTGELFF. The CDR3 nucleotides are TGTGCCAGCTCACCACCCATAGACAGGGGCCAGAACACCGGGGAGCTGTTTTTT.

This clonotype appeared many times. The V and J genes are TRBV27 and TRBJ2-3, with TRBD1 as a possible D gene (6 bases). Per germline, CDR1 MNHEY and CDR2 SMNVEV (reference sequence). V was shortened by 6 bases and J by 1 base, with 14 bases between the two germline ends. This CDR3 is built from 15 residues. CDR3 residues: CASSDPGAGTDTQYF. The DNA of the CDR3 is TGTGCCAGCAGCGATCCAGGGGCGGGCACAGATACGCAGTATTTT.

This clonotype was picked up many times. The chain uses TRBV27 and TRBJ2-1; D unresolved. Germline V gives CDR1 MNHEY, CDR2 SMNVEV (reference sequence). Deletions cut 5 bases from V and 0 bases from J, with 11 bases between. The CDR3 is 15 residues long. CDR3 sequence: CASSHTGSSYNEQFF. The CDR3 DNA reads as TGTGCCAGCAGTCACACCGGCAGCTCCTACAATGAGCAGTTCTTC.

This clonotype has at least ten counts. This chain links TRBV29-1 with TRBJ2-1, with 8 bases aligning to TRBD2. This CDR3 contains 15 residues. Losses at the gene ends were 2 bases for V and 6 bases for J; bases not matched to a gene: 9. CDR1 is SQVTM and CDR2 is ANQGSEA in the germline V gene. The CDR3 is CSVEYGSGKSNEQFF. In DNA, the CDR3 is TGCAGCGTTGAATATGGTAGCGGGAAGTCCAATGAGCAGTTCTTC.

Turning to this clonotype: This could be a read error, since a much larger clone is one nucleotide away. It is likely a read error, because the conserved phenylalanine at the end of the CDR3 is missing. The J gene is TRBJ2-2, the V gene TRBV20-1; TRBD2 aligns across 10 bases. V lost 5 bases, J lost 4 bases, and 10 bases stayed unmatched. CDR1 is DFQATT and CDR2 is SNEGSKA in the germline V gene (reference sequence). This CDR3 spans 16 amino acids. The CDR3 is CSAGLAGEVGTGELFL. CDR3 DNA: TGCAGTGCTGGTCTAGCGGGAGAAGTTGGCACCGGGGAGCTGTTTTTA.

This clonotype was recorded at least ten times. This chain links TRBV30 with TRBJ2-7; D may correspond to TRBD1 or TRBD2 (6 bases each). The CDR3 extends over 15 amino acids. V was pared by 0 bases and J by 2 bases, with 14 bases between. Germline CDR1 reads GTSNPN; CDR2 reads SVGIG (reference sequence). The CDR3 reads CAWSVLGGPAYEQYF. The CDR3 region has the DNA TGTGCCTGGAGTGTACTGGGGGGCCCTGCCTACGAGCAGTACTTC.

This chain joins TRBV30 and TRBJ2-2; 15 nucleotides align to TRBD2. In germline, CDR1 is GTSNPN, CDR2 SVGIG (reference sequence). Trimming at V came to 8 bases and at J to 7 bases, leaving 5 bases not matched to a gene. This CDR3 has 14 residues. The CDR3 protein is CARTSGRAGGELFF. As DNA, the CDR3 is TGTGCCCGGACTAGCGGGAGGGCCGGCGGGGAGCTGTTTTTT.

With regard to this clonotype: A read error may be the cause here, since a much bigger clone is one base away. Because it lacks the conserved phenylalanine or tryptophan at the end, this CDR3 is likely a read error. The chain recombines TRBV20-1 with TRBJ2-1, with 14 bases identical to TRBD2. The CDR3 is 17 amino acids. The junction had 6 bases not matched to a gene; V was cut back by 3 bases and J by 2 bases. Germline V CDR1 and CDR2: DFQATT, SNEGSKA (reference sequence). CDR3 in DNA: TGCAGTGCTAGGGCAGGACTAGCGGGAGGCACCTACAATGAGCAGTTCATC. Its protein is CSARAGLAGGTYNEQFI.

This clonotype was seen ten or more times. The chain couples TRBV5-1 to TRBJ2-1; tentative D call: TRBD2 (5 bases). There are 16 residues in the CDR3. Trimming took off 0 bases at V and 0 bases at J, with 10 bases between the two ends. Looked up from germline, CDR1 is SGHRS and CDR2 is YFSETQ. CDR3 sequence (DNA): TGCGCCAGCAGCTTGGCCGAGGGTAGCTCCTACAATGAGCAGTTCTTC. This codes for CASSLAEGSSYNEQFF.

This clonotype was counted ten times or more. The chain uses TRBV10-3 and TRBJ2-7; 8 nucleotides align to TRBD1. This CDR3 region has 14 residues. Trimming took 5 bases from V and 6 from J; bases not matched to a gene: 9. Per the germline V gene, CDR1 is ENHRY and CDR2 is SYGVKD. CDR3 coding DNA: TGTGCCATCAGTTCCGGACAGGGTTTAAGCGAGCAGTACTTC. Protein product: CAISSGQGLSEQYF.

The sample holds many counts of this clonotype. The CDR3 is CSARSIGGRPAGRDNEQFF. The CDR3 DNA reads TGCAGTGCTAGATCAATAGGTGGGCGCCCAGCGGGTCGCGACAATGAGCAGTTCTTC. The chain recombines TRBV20-1 with TRBJ2-1; tentative D call: TRBD2 (6 bases). The CDR3 covers 19 residues. V lost 2 bases to trimming and J lost 5 bases, with 28 bases between them. Germline V gene sequence: CDR1 DFQATT, CDR2 SNEGSKA (reference sequence).